This T cell receptor beta chain derives from a study of blood T cell repertoires in COVID-19. Overall study: Sources were T cells, B-cell-depleted T cells, or PBMCs; the material itself was cDNA or gDNA.

This table comes from immunoSEQ multiplex PCR, and its TCRdb copy is limited to in-frame clones, with some not included. Among 280,000 or so clones listed, about 88% were seen once. V gave up 5 bases and J gave up 5 bases; unmatched junction bases: 9. The CDR3 extends over 15 amino acids. CDR1 SGHTA and CDR2 FQGTGA come from the germline V gene. The rearrangement joins TRBV7-3 to TRBJ2-5, with 9 bases fitting TRBD1. The receptor comes from a woman aged 60-75 years with acute or convalescent COVID-19. Sequences were obtained from peripheral blood. The CDR3 sequence: CASSRDRDFGETQYF. The DNA for the CDR3 is TGTGCCAGCAGCCGGGACAGGGATTTCGGGGAGACCCAGTACTTC.